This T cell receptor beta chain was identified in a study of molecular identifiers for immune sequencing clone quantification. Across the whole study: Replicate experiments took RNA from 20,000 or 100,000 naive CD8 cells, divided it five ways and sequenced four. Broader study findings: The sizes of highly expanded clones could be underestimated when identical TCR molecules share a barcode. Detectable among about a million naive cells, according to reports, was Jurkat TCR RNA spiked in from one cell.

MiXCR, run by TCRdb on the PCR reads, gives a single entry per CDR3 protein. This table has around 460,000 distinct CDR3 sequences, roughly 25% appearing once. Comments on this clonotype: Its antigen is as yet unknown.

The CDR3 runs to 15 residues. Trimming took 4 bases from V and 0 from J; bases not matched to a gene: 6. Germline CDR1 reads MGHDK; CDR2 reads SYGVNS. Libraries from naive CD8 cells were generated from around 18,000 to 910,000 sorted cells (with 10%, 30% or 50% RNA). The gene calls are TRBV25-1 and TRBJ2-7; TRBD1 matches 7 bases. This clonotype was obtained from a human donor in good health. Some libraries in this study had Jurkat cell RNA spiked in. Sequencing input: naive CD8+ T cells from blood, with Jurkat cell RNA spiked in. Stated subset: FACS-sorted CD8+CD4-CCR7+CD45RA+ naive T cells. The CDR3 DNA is TGTGCCAGCAGTGGACCCCGGACAGGCTCCTACGAGCAGTACTTC. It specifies CASSGPRTGSYEQYF.